The 17 T cell receptor beta chains listed next were all sequenced from one sample in a study of beta chain features in type 1 diabetes. Isolated RNA was reverse transcribed in full, so expressed TCRB transcripts were sequenced. Produced via immunoSEQ multiplex PCR; TCRdb's table is partial and in-frame only. Among about 210,000 clones listed, about a tenth were seen once. The sample was central memory CD4+ T cells from blood. The receptors here all came from a man between 18 and 29 years old in good health.

This clone was detected a few times. The chain uses TRBV7-8 and TRBJ1-2; no firm D call. The CDR3 consists of 14 residues. Trimming removed 5 bases from V and 2 bases from J, with 12 bases in between. Germline loops: CDR1 SGHVS, CDR2 FQNEAQ. The CDR3 reads CASSLPFVNYGYTF. CDR3 DNA: TGTGCCAGCAGCCTACCTTTTGTAAACTATGGCTACACCTTC.

This clone came up a few times. The chain is built from TRBV5-1 and TRBJ2-2; tentatively, D is TRBD1 (6 bases). The CDR3 has 14 residues. The V gene's germline CDR1 is SGHRS and CDR2 YFSETQ. The ends were cut back, 4 bases at V and 1 base at J, with 8 bases in the middle. CDR3 sequence: CASSKDRNTGELFF. The CDR3 DNA reads as TGCGCCAGCAGCAAGGACAGGAACACCGGGGAGCTGTTTTTT.

The genes are TRBV7-2 and TRBJ2-7, with 8 nucleotides matching TRBD2. V lost 1 base and J lost 4; bases outside the gene matches: 3. The CDR3 contains 14 residues. CDR1 is SGHTA and CDR2 is FQGNSA in the germline V gene. This chain's CDR3 is CASSLEGLEYEQYF. CDR3 in DNA: TGTGCCAGCAGCTTAGAGGGACTAGAGTACGAGCAGTACTTC.

The sample holds a few counts of this clone. The chain is built from TRBV30 and TRBJ1-4, with a weak D call TRBD1 (5 bases). CDR1 is GTSNPN, CDR2 SVGIG, per germline (reference sequence). Deletions cut 2 bases from V and 5 bases from J, with 12 bases between. CDR3 length: 14 amino acids. In DNA form, the CDR3 reads TGTGCCTGGAGTAAGTTAGGGACGAATGAAAAACTGTTTTTT. Translation gives CAWSKLGTNEKLFF.

This clone was counted ten times or more. Here the CDR3 reads CASSLRAASTDTQYF. The CDR3 nucleotides are TGTGCCAGCAGCTTGAGGGCGGCTAGCACAGATACGCAGTATTTT. The chain has TRBV7-8 and TRBJ2-3; tentative D call: TRBD2 (5 bases). CDR1 and CDR2 (germline): SGHVS, FQNEAQ. The CDR3 has 15 residues. V was cut by 3 bases and J by 0 bases, with 10 bases left in between.

The chain is built from TRBV6-5 and TRBJ2-5, with D possibly TRBD1 on 5 matching bases. The CDR3 length is 13 residues. Trimming removed 2 bases from V and 12 bases from J, with 16 bases in between. Per germline, CDR1 MNHEY and CDR2 SVGAGI. The CDR3 reads CASSYGRESRKYF. CDR3 coding DNA: TGTGCCAGCAGTTACGGCAGGGAATCGAGGAAGTACTTC.

Only a few counts were recorded for this clone. The chain is built from TRBV27 and TRBJ2-7; 10 bases align to TRBD2. The CDR3 totals 15 residues. CDR1 is MNHEY, CDR2 SMNVEV, per germline (reference sequence). The trim removed 4 bases at V and 2 bases at J, leaving 5 bases unmatched. CDR3 DNA sequence: TGTGCCAGCAGTTCTAGCGGGAGCGTCCCCTACGAGCAGTACTTC. It is translated as CASSSSGSVPYEQYF.

The chain is built from TRBV7-3 and TRBJ2-3, with D perhaps being TRBD1 or TRBD2 (6 bases each). This CDR3 comprises 16 residues. V was clipped by 7 bases and J by 0 bases, with 17 bases between them. Germline CDR1 and CDR2: SGHTA and FQGTGA. CDR3 in amino acids: CASTFLGGPSTDTQYF. The CDR3 DNA sequence: TGTGCCAGCACTTTTCTCGGGGGCCCTAGCACAGATACGCAGTATTTT.

The V gene is TRBV7-2, the J gene TRBJ2-3, with D perhaps TRBD1 (6 bases). The CDR3 contains 15 residues. The V gene's germline CDR1 is SGHTA and CDR2 FQGNSA. V gave up 6 bases and J gave up 1 base, with 14 bases separating them. CDR3 nucleotides: TGTGCCAGCAGGTCTGGGGGCCGGGGCACAGATACGCAGTATTTT. Protein sequence: CASRSGGRGTDTQYF.

This clone was detected only a few times. The rearrangement joins TRBV9 to TRBJ2-2; D ambiguous. The CDR3 consists of 14 residues. CDR1 is SGDLS and CDR2 is YYNGEE in the germline V gene. V was shortened by 4 bases and J by 0 bases, with 7 bases between the two germline ends. The CDR3 is CASSTTANTGELFF. The DNA of the CDR3 is TGTGCCAGCAGCACCACCGCGAACACCGGGGAGCTGTTTTTT.

This clone was picked up many times. This chain connects TRBV10-3 to TRBJ2-1; unclear D gene. V lost 0 bases and J lost 3, with 6 bases in between. Germline V gene sequence: CDR1 ENHRY, CDR2 SYGVKD. The CDR3 is made up of 14 amino acids. The CDR3 spells CAISESGIYNEQFF. DNA for the CDR3: TGTGCCATCAGTGAGTCGGGAATCTACAATGAGCAGTTCTTC.

This clone was seen a few times. V gene TRBV25-1 combines with J gene TRBJ2-7; D may be TRBD1 (6 bases). The V gene lost 7 bases and the J gene lost 3 bases, with 13 bases spanning the gap. The CDR3 loop spans 13 amino acids. Per the germline V gene, CDR1 is MGHDK and CDR2 is SYGVNS. The CDR3 region is CASKEQGRYEQYF. The CDR3 DNA sequence: TGTGCCAGCAAGGAACAGGGACGCTACGAGCAGTACTTC.

This clone has only a few counts. The genes are TRBV11-2 and TRBJ1-5; D gene ambiguous. Trimming left V 1 base short and J 2 bases short, with 18 bases between. There are 18 residues in the CDR3. Germline lookup yields CDR1 SGHAT and CDR2 FQNNGV. For the CDR3, the DNA is TGTGCCAGCAGCTTAGGCCCGGCGGGCGGATTCGGCAATCAGCCCCAGCATTTT. It codes for CASSLGPAGGFGNQPQHF.

In regard to this clone: This clone may be a read error of a much larger clone one base away. V usage is TRBV7-3 and J usage is TRBJ2-3; no clear D. Trimming shortened V by 2 bases and J by 0 bases, and 9 bases separated the two germline ends. CDR1 is SGHTA and CDR2 is FQGTGA in the germline V gene. CDR3 length equals 15 residues. The CDR3 DNA is TGTGCCAGCAGCTTAGCACCCGGAAGCACAGATACGCAGTATTTT. This gives the protein CASSLAPGSTDTQYF.

This clone was counted at least ten times. J is TRBJ1-2 and V is TRBV14; D gene ambiguous. CDR3 length equals 13 residues. Germline V gene sequence: CDR1 SGHDN, CDR2 FVKESK. V shed 4 bases and J shed 5 bases, with 11 bases lying between them. CDR3 in DNA: TGTGCCAGCAGCCCGTCGGACTGGTATGGCTACACCTTC. Translation: CASSPSDWYGYTF.

The chain carries TRBV5-8 and TRBJ1-3; D gene uncertain. The CDR3 covers 15 residues. Trimming pared 0 bases from V and 0 bases from J, leaving 7 bases between. Per germline, CDR1 SGHTS and CDR2 YDEGEE. CDR3 in DNA: TGTGCCAGCAGCTTGGGGAGCCCCTCTGGAAACACCATATATTTT. Translating gives CASSLGSPSGNTIYF.

This clone has a handful of counts. The chain joins TRBV7-8 to TRBJ2-1, with 9 bases fitting TRBD2. J was trimmed by 9 bases and V by 1 base; bases with no gene match: 7. Germline-derived CDR1 and CDR2 are SGHVS and FQNEAQ. The CDR3 totals 15 residues. The CDR3: CASSLGLADDTEQFF. The CDR3 region has the DNA TGTGCCAGCAGCTTAGGACTAGCGGACGACACTGAGCAGTTCTTC.